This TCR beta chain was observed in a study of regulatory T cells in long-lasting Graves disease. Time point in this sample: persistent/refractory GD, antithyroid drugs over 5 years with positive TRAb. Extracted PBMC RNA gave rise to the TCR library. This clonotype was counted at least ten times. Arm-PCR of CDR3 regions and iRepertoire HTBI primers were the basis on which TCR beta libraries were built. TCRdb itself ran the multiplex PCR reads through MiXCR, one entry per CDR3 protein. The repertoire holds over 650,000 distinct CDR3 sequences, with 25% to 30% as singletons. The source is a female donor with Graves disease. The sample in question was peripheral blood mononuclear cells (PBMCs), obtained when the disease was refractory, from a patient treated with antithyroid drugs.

CDR3: CASSSGTWNQPQHF. The CDR3 DNA reads as TGTGCCAGCAGTTCCGGGACGTGGAATCAGCCCCAGCATTTT. V is TRBV2 and J is TRBJ1-5, with D possibly TRBD1 on 5 matching bases. Germline V CDR1 and CDR2: SNHLY, FYNNEI. The V end was cut by 5 bases, the J end by 4 bases, with 12 bases between. This CDR3 comprises 14 residues.